This T cell receptor (beta chain) was captured by sequencing in a study of blood T cell repertoires in COVID-19. The Seattle patients joined while their infection was active and were tracked longitudinally afterward. Per the original methods: Reference gene primer amplification in the assay estimated nucleated cell counts. This table comes from immunoSEQ multiplex PCR, and its TCRdb copy is limited to in-frame clones, with some not included. V and J calls plus clone size are reproduced from that table; the DNA served to infer D and trimming. The top ten hold approximately 4.1% of the sample, which has around 100,000 clones, approximately 79% seen once. Sequencing input: peripheral blood. The sequence was collected from a man between 70 and 80 years old with COVID-19, enrolled during active disease.

The CDR3 DNA follows: TGTGCCAGCAGTGAAGGATTAGCGGGAGGGCTTAACGGGGAGCTGTTTTTT. As protein: CASSEGLAGGLNGELFF. The rearrangement joins TRBV2 to TRBJ2-2, with 11 bases that match TRBD2. CDR3 length: 17 residues. Germline CDR1 SNHLY, CDR2 FYNNEI. V was pared by 1 base and J by 7 bases, with 8 bases of the junction left unmatched.